Shown below are 30 T cell receptor beta chains from a single sample sequenced in a study of cytomegalovirus exposure and HLA in healthy donors. The PCR employed 60 Vbeta primers together with 13 Jbeta primers. Using immunoSEQ multiplex PCR, the repertoire was profiled, and TCRdb retains in-frame clones only, with some absent. The sample includes around 170,000 clones, 80% seen only once; the top ten take 1%. The material sequenced was PBMCs. Receptor source: a woman aged 50 to 65 in good health and CMV-seropositive.

The count of this clone is one. The chain couples TRBV5-4 to TRBJ2-6; D possibly corresponds to TRBD1 (5 bases). Germline-derived CDR1 and CDR2 are SGHNT and YYREEE (reference sequence). Between the trimmed V and J ends, which lost 4 bases and 2 bases, there was a span of 7 bases. The CDR3 contains 14 residues. The CDR3 coding sequence is TGTGCCAGCAGCGCAGGGCCTGGGGCCAACGTCCTGACTTTC. Translation: CASSAGPGANVLTF.

This chain links TRBV29-1 with TRBJ2-6; 7 bases agree with TRBD1. In germline, CDR1 is SQVTM, CDR2 ANQGSEA. Trimming removed 6 bases from V and 0 bases from J; junction bases left unmatched: 11. This CDR3 is built from 17 residues. CDR3 residues: CSVGQRDFFSGANVLTF. The CDR3 bases are TGCAGCGTGGGACAGAGAGATTTCTTCTCTGGGGCCAACGTCCTGACTTTC.

This chain joins TRBV27 and TRBJ1-1, with 7 bases fitting TRBD1. V gave up 3 bases and J gave up 1 base; unmatched junction bases: 8. The germline CDR1 and CDR2 sequences are MNHEY and SMNVEV (reference sequence). This CDR3 region has 16 residues. This CDR3 is CASSFLGGQGNTEAFF. In DNA, the CDR3 is TGTGCCAGCAGTTTTTTAGGGGGCCAGGGGAACACTGAAGCTTTCTTT.

The chain couples TRBV7-2 to TRBJ2-7; 10 nucleotides line up with TRBD1. The germline gives CDR1 SGHTA, CDR2 FQGNSA. The CDR3 is made up of 15 amino acids. V shed 1 base and J 3 bases; nucleotides not matched to a gene: 3. The CDR3 sequence is CASSLGTGGIYEQYF. The CDR3 region has the DNA TGTGCCAGCAGCTTAGGGACAGGGGGTATCTACGAGCAGTACTTC.

The rearrangement uses TRBV7-9 and TRBJ2-1, with D perhaps matching TRBD1 (6 bases). There are 13 residues in the CDR3. The germline V gene encodes CDR1 SEHNR and CDR2 FQNEAQ (reference sequence). For the CDR3, the DNA is TGTGCTATACTCAGGGGTTCCTACAATGAGCAGTTCTTC. Translated, it gives CAILRGSYNEQFF.

V usage is TRBV18 and J usage is TRBJ1-6; D may be TRBD1 (6 bases). CDR3 length: 15 amino acids. The germline gives CDR1 KGHSH, CDR2 LQKENI. Trimming removed 1 base at V and 5 bases at J, with 9 bases between. In nucleotides, the CDR3 is TGTGCCAGCTCACCACGACAGGACCATAATTCACCCCTCCACTTT. This codes for CASSPRQDHNSPLHF.

For the CDR3, the DNA is TGTGCCAGCAGCCAAGGCCGGGGAGGGCCCTATGGCTACACCTTC. Its protein is CASSQGRGGPYGYTF. The chain links TRBV14 to TRBJ1-2; unclear D gene. The ends were cut back, 1 base at V and 4 bases at J, with 13 bases in the middle. CDR1 SGHDN and CDR2 FVKESK come from the germline V gene. This CDR3 is built from 15 residues.

The CDR3 DNA sequence: TGTGCCAGCAGCTTGATGCTAGCGGGAGGGCCCACAGATACGCAGTATTTT. This codes for CASSLMLAGGPTDTQYF. The chain links TRBV5-4 to TRBJ2-3, with TRBD2 identical over 12 bases. This CDR3 has 17 amino acids. Trimming removed 1 base from V and 2 bases from J; junction bases left unmatched: 5. Germline V gene sequence: CDR1 SGHNT, CDR2 YYREEE (reference sequence).

V is TRBV7-6 and J is TRBJ2-5; tentative D call: TRBD1 (6 bases). Trimming cost V 1 base and J 1 base, with 13 bases left between them. The CDR3 length is 16 residues. Germline V CDR1 and CDR2: SGHVS, FNYEAQ. The CDR3 sequence: CASSLGGRASQETQYF. CDR3 coding DNA: TGTGCCAGCAGCTTAGGGGGGCGGGCATCCCAAGAGACCCAGTACTTC.

This chain links TRBV28 with TRBJ1-5, with no clear D. CDR1 is MDHEN and CDR2 is SYDVKM in the germline V gene. The CDR3 has 13 amino acids. Trimming left V 7 bases short and J 3 bases short, with 10 bases between. Here the CDR3 reads CASKRGNNQPQHF. CDR3 nucleotides: TGTGCCAGCAAACGGGGAAACAATCAGCCCCAGCATTTT.

The J gene is TRBJ1-2, the V gene TRBV18, with 8 bases lining up with TRBD1. Germline V gene data show CDR1 as KGHSH and CDR2 as LQKENI. V lost 5 bases to trimming and J lost 8 bases; unmatched junction nucleotides: 13. The CDR3 consists of 15 residues. Written as DNA, the CDR3 is TGTGCCAGCTCATCTAACACAGGACAGGGTGAGGGCTACACCTTC. Its translation: CASSSNTGQGEGYTF.

This clone was counted once. The rearrangement joins TRBV6-1 to TRBJ1-6, with TRBD1 matching 7 bases. V dropped 6 bases and J dropped 10; count of bases not matched to a gene: 3. This CDR3 contains 12 residues. CDR1 and CDR2 from the germline V gene are MNHNS and SASEGT. The CDR3 protein is CASRRTGSPLHF. CDR3 nucleotides: TGTGCCAGCAGACGGACAGGCTCACCCCTCCACTTT.

The chain is built from TRBV4-3 and TRBJ1-1, with a tentative D call TRBD1 (5 bases). Trimming removed 6 bases at V and 5 bases at J, with 16 bases between. In germline, CDR1 is LGHNA, CDR2 YSLEER. This CDR3 contains 14 residues. CDR3 coding DNA: TGCGCCAGCAGTTACCTCCAGGGTGGGACTGAAGCTTTCTTT. This translates into CASSYLQGGTEAFF.

This clone has just one count. V is TRBV7-8 and J is TRBJ2-5; D possibly corresponds to TRBD2 (6 bases). The germline V gene has CDR1 SGHVS and CDR2 FQNEAQ. The germline V and J ends were trimmed by 6 bases and 5 bases, with 13 bases remaining between them. The CDR3 runs 13 residues. The CDR3 loop reads CASRRDVRETQYF. The CDR3 region has the DNA TGTGCCAGCAGGCGGGACGTAAGGGAGACCCAGTACTTC.

This chain links TRBV9 with TRBJ2-3, with 9 bases matching TRBD2. J was trimmed by 3 bases and V by 0 bases; bases with no gene match: 5. This CDR3 contains 16 residues. Germline CDR1 SGDLS, CDR2 YYNGEE. The CDR3 region has the DNA TGTGCCAGCAGCGTAGGGCGGGGGGGCGGAACAGATACGCAGTATTTT. This translates into CASSVGRGGGTDTQYF.

This clone was observed once. The CDR3, as DNA: TGTGCCAGCAGCTACAGGCCCGGGGGGGGTGCTAGCGACGAGCAGTACTTC. Its protein is CASSYRPGGGASDEQYF. This rearrangement joins TRBV7-2 to TRBJ2-7; 8 positions agree with TRBD2. The CDR3 is made up of 17 amino acids. V dropped 4 bases and J dropped 5; count of bases not matched to a gene: 16. Germline CDR1 is SGHTA and CDR2 is FQGNSA.

The sample holds one count of this clone. This rearrangement joins TRBV7-2 to TRBJ1-2; perhaps TRBD1 as D (5 bases). Germline V CDR1 and CDR2: SGHTA, FQGNSA. Trimming shortened V by 2 bases and J by 8 bases, and 15 bases separated the two germline ends. The CDR3 is 14 amino acids. CDR3 DNA: TGTGCCAGCAGCTTACCCTCGGGGGGGATAGGCTACACCTTC. Protein sequence: CASSLPSGGIGYTF. Looking up the rest from reference TRBV7-2 and TRBJ1-2 gives the full variable domain: GAGVSQSPSNKVTEKGKDVELRCDPISGHTALYWYRQSLGQGLEFLIYFQGNSAPDKSGLPSDRFSAERTGGSVSTLTIQRTQQEDSAVYLCASSLPSGGIGYTFGSGTRLTVV.

This clone came up a few times. CDR3 DNA sequence: TGTGCCAGCAGCTTAAGGGGAGGTTCTCAGCCCCAGCATTTT. The encoded protein is CASSLRGGSQPQHF. The chain carries TRBV7-2 and TRBJ1-5; tentative D call: TRBD1 (5 bases). Per the germline V gene, CDR1 is SGHTA and CDR2 is FQGNSA. V was cut by 2 bases and J by 6 bases, with 11 bases left in between. CDR3 size: 14 residues.

About this clone itself: A junction end diverges from the germline sequence, so it may reflect a read error. The J gene is TRBJ2-5, the V gene TRBV10-3, with a tentative D call TRBD2 (5 bases). CDR3 length: 12 residues. The germline V gene encodes CDR1 ENHRY and CDR2 SYGVKD. The CDR3 bases are TGTGCCATCGGTGAGGCGGGAGAGACCCAGTACTTC. Encoded protein: CAIGEAGETQYF.

This chain links TRBV9 with TRBJ1-4, with TRBD1 matching 8 bases. CDR3 size: 15 residues. Germline trimming cut 4 bases from V and 5 bases from J; bases unmatched to any gene: 7. Germline V gene sequence: CDR1 SGDLS, CDR2 YYNGEE. The CDR3 bases are TGTGCCAGCAGCCCTAGGACAGGGTTAAATGAAAAACTGTTTTTT. This translates into CASSPRTGLNEKLFF.

The V gene is TRBV18, the J gene TRBJ1-1, with 9 bases identical to TRBD1. Per the germline V gene, CDR1 is KGHSH and CDR2 is LQKENI. The CDR3 runs to 16 residues. The trim removed 2 bases at V and 8 bases at J, leaving 12 bases unmatched. The CDR3, as DNA: TGTGCCAGCTCACCAGATCTATCGACAGGGGGTAGCGAAGCTTTCTTT. It is translated as CASSPDLSTGGSEAFF.

The table lists this clone with a count of one. This chain joins TRBV7-8 and TRBJ2-7; D perhaps matches TRBD1 (5 bases). This CDR3 has 12 amino acids. V dropped 4 bases and J dropped 6 bases, with 10 bases sitting between them. Per germline, CDR1 SGHVS and CDR2 FQNEAQ. The CDR3 region is CASSSQQAEQYF. DNA of the CDR3: TGTGCCAGCAGCTCACAACAGGCCGAGCAGTACTTC. Supplemented by reference TRBV7-8 and TRBJ2-7, the full variable domain reads GAGVSQSPRYKVAKRGQDVALRCDPISGHVSLFWYQQALGQGPEFLTYFQNEAQLDKSGLPSDRFFAERPEGSVSTLKIQRTQQEDSAVYLCASSSQQAEQYFGPGTRLTVT.

J is TRBJ2-3 and V is TRBV11-2; possible D gene TRBD2, 6 bases. The germline CDR1 and CDR2 sequences are SGHAT and FQNNGV. V was cut by 3 bases and J by 2 bases, with 9 bases left in between. The CDR3 length is 14 residues. CDR3 residues: CASSFERATDTQYF. Written as DNA, the CDR3 is TGTGCCAGCAGCTTCGAGCGGGCCACAGATACGCAGTATTTT.

The chain links TRBV30 to TRBJ2-7; 10 nucleotides align to TRBD1. Germline CDR1 GTSNPN, CDR2 SVGIG (reference sequence). With 2 bases clipped from V and 3 bases from J, the junction kept 4 bases outside the gene matches. This CDR3 comprises 14 residues. This CDR3 is CAWSIGTGVYEQYF. In DNA, the CDR3 is TGTGCCTGGAGTATAGGGACAGGGGTCTACGAGCAGTACTTC.

In this sample, this clone turned up once. The V and J genes are TRBV7-9 and TRBJ2-7; weak D call: TRBD2 (5 bases). The germline gives CDR1 SEHNR, CDR2 FQNEAQ (reference sequence). This CDR3 spans 13 amino acids. V gave up 1 base and J gave up 2 bases, with 6 bases separating them. The CDR3 region has the DNA TGTGCCAGCAGCTTAGAGGGAGCCTACGAGCAGTACTTC. Translated, it gives CASSLEGAYEQYF.

This clone appeared once. The rearrangement uses TRBV2 and TRBJ2-3; a possible D gene is TRBD1 (7 bases). V shed 2 bases and J shed 3 bases, with 12 bases lying between them. Germline assignment: CDR1 SNHLY and CDR2 FYNNEI. The CDR3 is made up of 15 amino acids. The CDR3 loop reads CASSERAGGTDTQYF. The CDR3, as DNA: TGTGCCAGCAGTGAAAGGGCAGGGGGGACAGATACGCAGTATTTT. Complete variable domain (other parts from reference TRBV2 and TRBJ2-3): EPEVTQTPSHQVTQMGQEVILRCVPISNHLYFYWYRQILGQKVEFLVSFYNNEISEKSEIFDDQFSVERPDGSNFTLKIRSTKLEDSAMYFCASSERAGGTDTQYFGPGTRLTVL.

The chain has TRBV6-1 and TRBJ2-7, with TRBD2 matching 8 bases. CDR3 length: 15 residues. The V gene end was trimmed by 7 bases and the J gene end by 1 base; junction bases not matched to a gene: 9. Looked up from germline, CDR1 is MNHNS and CDR2 is SASEGT. CDR3 DNA sequence: TGTGCCAGCACGTCCCGGGAGGGCTTTTCCTACGAGCAGTACTTC. It codes for CASTSREGFSYEQYF.

The chain is built from TRBV28 and TRBJ2-3, with D possibly being TRBD2 (6 bases). Germline CDR1 and CDR2: MDHEN and SYDVKM. The CDR3 has 17 residues. This chain's CDR3 is CATKMGLTLNRTDTQYF. The DNA for the CDR3 is TGTGCAACCAAAATGGGACTCACCCTGAATCGCACAGATACGCAGTATTTT.

The chain joins TRBV7-2 to TRBJ2-7; 10 positions agree with TRBD1. V lost 1 base to trimming and J lost 2 bases; unmatched junction nucleotides: 5. The germline CDR1 and CDR2 sequences are SGHTA and FQGNSA. This CDR3 is 16 amino acids long. CDR3 coding DNA: TGTGCCAGCAGCTTAGGCGGGACAGGGGTGGCCTACGAGCAGTACTTC. It yields the protein CASSLGGTGVAYEQYF.

In its sample, this clone was seen a few times. The chain combines TRBV11-1 with TRBJ1-1; D is unresolved. The CDR3 runs to 11 residues. Germline lookup yields CDR1 SGHAT and CDR2 FQDESV (reference sequence). With 1 base removed from V and 5 bases from J, the gap between germline ends came to 2 bases. The CDR3 DNA sequence: TGTGCCAGCAGCTTAGTAACTGAAGCTTTCTTT. Protein sequence: CASSLVTEAFF.